This T cell receptor beta chain is drawn from a study of vaccination and CD4 T cells after COVID-19. Study summary: Six males and four females, two of them Hispanic, were enrolled as convalescents. At day 14 and again at days 161 to 241 post-vaccination, a few convalescent patients were sampled.

Study-wide points: Researchers report that a median about 90% of reactive clones in convalescent patients surfaced only post-vaccination. In convalescent patients, 304 of 307 vaccine-specific clones were mono-reactive for SARS-CoV-2 spike.

Details on this clonotype: Its target is unknown.

Per the germline V gene, CDR1 is SGHTA and CDR2 is FQGNSA. The CDR3 sequence is 13 residues long. V was trimmed by 5 bases and J by 7 bases, leaving 14 bases between them. Via MiXCR, TCRdb re-called the PCR reads, giving one row per CDR3 protein. The sample includes about 30,000 distinct CDR3 sequences, roughly 50% of them seen just once. Time point described: late sampling 161 to 241 days after vaccination in three convalescent patients. This sequence joins TRBV7-2 and TRBJ2-5, with a tentative D call TRBD2 (5 bases). This clonotype originated in a human donor who had recovered from COVID-19. Source: CD4+ T cells from blood, taken about 7 months after SARS-CoV-2 vaccination. This chain's CDR3 is CASSPWTAGTQYF. CDR3 sequence (DNA): TGTGCCAGCAGCCCTTGGACTGCTGGGACCCAGTACTTC.